These 15 T cell receptor beta chains came from one sample sequenced in a study of PD-1 blockade in classical Hodgkin lymphoma. TCRdb's copy holds only in-frame clones and misses some; the assay was immunoSEQ multiplex PCR. The table lists around 30,000 clones, roughly nine tenths of them singletons. The time point was: newly diagnosed, previously untreated cHL patient sample. The sample consisted of peripheral blood mononuclear cells (PBMCs). These receptors were obtained from a human donor with classical Hodgkin lymphoma.

For the CDR3, the DNA is TGTGCCAGCAGTTCCCCGACTAGCGGGCACTACGAGCAGTACTTC. Encoded protein: CASSSPTSGHYEQYF. This chain uses TRBV27 with TRBJ2-7; 10 positions match TRBD2. J gave up 3 bases and V 4 bases, and 6 bases lay outside the gene matches. The CDR3 covers 15 residues. Germline V CDR1 and CDR2: MNHEY, SMNVEV (reference sequence).

The V gene is TRBV4-1, the J gene TRBJ2-1, with TRBD2 as a possible D gene (6 bases). The ends were cut back, 0 bases at V and 4 bases at J, with 10 bases in the middle. CDR1 is MGHRA and CDR2 is YSYEKL in the germline V gene. CDR3 length equals 15 residues. CDR3 in amino acids: CASSQERGTYNEQFF. As DNA, the CDR3 is TGCGCCAGCAGCCAAGAACGGGGGACGTACAATGAGCAGTTCTTC.

The chain combines TRBV28 with TRBJ2-3; D perhaps matches TRBD2 (6 bases). Trimming took off 6 bases at V and 5 bases at J, with 21 bases between the two ends. Germline lookup yields CDR1 MDHEN and CDR2 SYDVKM. This CDR3 contains 16 residues. Here the CDR3 reads CASSPPAGRIKDTQYF. The DNA for the CDR3 is TGTGCCAGCAGCCCCCCGGCGGGACGTATAAAAGATACGCAGTATTTT.

The genes are TRBV6-5 and TRBJ2-6; weak D call: TRBD1 (5 bases). Deletions cut 4 bases from V and 1 base from J, with 8 bases between. The CDR3 is 15 residues long. CDR1 and CDR2 from the germline V gene are MNHEY and SVGAGI. The CDR3 is CASSLTESGANVLTF. The CDR3 coding sequence is TGTGCCAGCAGTTTGACAGAGTCTGGGGCCAACGTCCTGACTTTC.

This clone is a singleton in its sample. The chain employs TRBV19 and TRBJ1-2, with TRBD1 matching 7 bases. The trim removed 1 base at V and 3 bases at J, leaving 5 bases unmatched. This CDR3 is built from 15 residues. Germline CDR1 reads LNHDA; CDR2 reads SQIVND (reference sequence). The CDR3 loop is CASSIADRAYYGYTF. Written as DNA, the CDR3 is TGTGCCAGTAGTATAGCCGACAGGGCTTACTATGGCTACACCTTC.

V and J are TRBV29-1 and TRBJ2-3, with 9 bases fitting TRBD2. The CDR3 runs to 15 residues. The germline V gene encodes CDR1 SQVTM and CDR2 ANQGSEA. J gave up 5 bases and V 1 base, and 7 bases lay outside the gene matches. CDR3 sequence reads: CSVEVAGVILDTQYF. In DNA, the CDR3 is TGCAGCGTTGAAGTAGCGGGAGTAATTTTAGATACGCAGTATTTT.

This chain links TRBV9 with TRBJ2-3, with unresolved D. The CDR3 contains 14 residues. CDR1 and CDR2 (germline): SGDLS, YYNGEE. Trimming pared 3 bases from V and 5 bases from J, leaving 13 bases between. CDR3 sequence reads: CASSAGPRGDTQYF. The CDR3, as DNA: TGTGCCAGCAGCGCCGGACCCCGCGGAGATACGCAGTATTTT.

V is TRBV29-1 and J is TRBJ1-4; no firm D call. The V end lost 7 bases, the J end lost 4 bases, and 13 bases lay between the germline ends. This CDR3 contains 13 residues. Germline values: CDR1 SQVTM, CDR2 ANQGSEA. The CDR3: CSASGLYNEKLFF. CDR3 bases: TGCAGCGCTTCCGGACTTTATAATGAAAAACTGTTTTTT.

The chain is built from TRBV7-2 and TRBJ2-7; the D gene is possibly TRBD1 (6 bases). V was shortened by 5 bases and J by 0 bases, with 17 bases between the two germline ends. CDR3 size: 16 residues. In germline, CDR1 is SGHTA, CDR2 FQGNSA. CDR3 residues: CASSKFDRSYSYEQYF. The CDR3 DNA is TGTGCCAGCAGCAAATTTGACAGGTCCTACTCCTACGAGCAGTACTTC.

The V call is TRBV27, the J call TRBJ2-6; D is unclear. V lost 6 bases, J lost 0 bases, and 3 bases lay in between. CDR1 MNHEY and CDR2 SMNVEV come from the germline V gene (reference sequence). The CDR3 covers 13 residues. The CDR3 loop reads CASRYSGANVLTF. The CDR3 coding sequence is TGTGCCAGCAGGTACTCTGGGGCCAACGTCCTGACTTTC. The whole variable domain, remainder taken from reference TRBV27 and TRBJ2-6, is EAQVTQNPRYLITVTGKKLTVTCSQNMNHEYMSWYRQDPGLGLRQIYYSMNVEVTDKGDVPEGYKVSRKEKRNFPLILESPSPNQTSLYFCASRYSGANVLTFGAGSRLTVL.

This clone was seen once. The genes are TRBV9 and TRBJ1-1, with a weak D call TRBD1 (6 bases). Germline lookup yields CDR1 SGDLS and CDR2 YYNGEE. This CDR3 has 14 residues. The V and J ends lost 2 bases and 1 base respectively, with 9 bases between them. As DNA, the CDR3 is TGTGCCAGCAGCGTTCGGGACAAGAACACTGAAGCTTTCTTT. Amino acid sequence: CASSVRDKNTEAFF.

The CDR3 sequence is CASSQSYRYEQYF. The CDR3 DNA follows: TGCGCCAGCAGTCAATCGTACAGGTACGAGCAGTACTTC. The V and J genes are TRBV23-1 and TRBJ2-7, with D perhaps TRBD1 (5 bases). Being an ORF, TRBV23-1 has a function that is uncertain. V lost 0 bases and J 4 bases, leaving 7 bases between the germline ends. This CDR3 comprises 13 residues.

For the CDR3, the DNA is TGTGCCAGCAGCCAAATCCGGGATACTGCGCAGTATTTT. It yields the protein CASSQIRDTAQYF. This chain joins TRBV14 and TRBJ2-3; D may be TRBD2 (5 bases). The V gene's germline CDR1 is SGHDN and CDR2 FVKESK. The length of the CDR3 is 13 residues. Trimming took 2 bases from V and 10 from J, leaving 13 bases between them. Complete variable domain (other parts from reference TRBV14 and TRBJ2-3): EAGVTQFPSHSVIEKGQTVTLRCDPISGHDNLYWYRRVMGKEIKFLLHFVKESKQDESGMPNNRFLAERTGGTYSTLKVQPAELEDSGVYFCASSQIRDTAQYFGPGTRLTVL.

The rearrangement links TRBV19 to TRBJ2-7; 12 bases line up with TRBD2. The CDR3 loop spans 15 amino acids. Germline assignment: CDR1 LNHDA and CDR2 SQIVND (reference sequence). Trimming removed 4 bases from V and 2 bases from J; junction bases left unmatched: 3. CDR3 DNA sequence: TGTGCCAGTAGTACACTAGCGGGAGGCCCCTACGAGCAGTACTTC. Its translation: CASSTLAGGPYEQYF.

V usage is TRBV6-1 and J usage is TRBJ2-2; D perhaps matches TRBD1 (5 bases). V shed 6 bases and J shed 2 bases, with 10 bases lying between them. The V gene's germline CDR1 is MNHNS and CDR2 SASEGT. CDR3 size: 14 residues. CDR3 sequence: CASRLTENTGELFF. CDR3 in DNA: TGTGCCAGCAGGTTGACAGAAAACACCGGGGAGCTGTTTTTT.